This T cell receptor (beta chain) is drawn from a study of blood T cells in healthy people across ages. Findings and caveats of the study: TCR beta diversity per million T cells fell roughly linearly with age.

A J-beta primer mix and a sample-barcoded 5' primer were used in a second PCR of roughly 6 to 12 cycles. TCRdb re-called the 5' RACE reads with MiXCR, one entry per CDR3 protein. The table lists about 1.8 million distinct CDR3 sequences, around 50% of them singletons. In this sample, this clonotype turned up a few times. Its antigen is currently unknown. The CDR3 loop spans 13 amino acids. J was trimmed by 11 bases and V by 3 bases; bases with no gene match: 9. Germline CDR1 is MNHEY and CDR2 is SMNVEV (reference sequence). This rearrangement joins TRBV27 to TRBJ2-5; TRBD2 agrees at 7 bases. The sample was blood. The TCR was taken from a woman in her thirties or forties in good health. The CDR3 DNA reads as TGTGCCAGCAGTTTTTCGCGGGGGAATGAGCAGTACTTC. It specifies CASSFSRGNEQYF.